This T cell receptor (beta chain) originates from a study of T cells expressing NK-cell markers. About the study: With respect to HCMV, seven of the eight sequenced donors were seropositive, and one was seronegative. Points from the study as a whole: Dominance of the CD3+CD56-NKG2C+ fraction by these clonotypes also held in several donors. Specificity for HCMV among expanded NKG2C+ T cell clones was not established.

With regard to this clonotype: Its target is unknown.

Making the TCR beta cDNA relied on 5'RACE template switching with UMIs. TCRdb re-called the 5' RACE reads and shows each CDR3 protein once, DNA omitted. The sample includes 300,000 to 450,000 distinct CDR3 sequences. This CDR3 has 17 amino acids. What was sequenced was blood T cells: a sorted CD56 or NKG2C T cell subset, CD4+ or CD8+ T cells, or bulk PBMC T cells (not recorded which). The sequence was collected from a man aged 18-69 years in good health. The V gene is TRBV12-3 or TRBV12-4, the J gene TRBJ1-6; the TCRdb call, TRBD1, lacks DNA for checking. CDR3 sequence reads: CASSGSGGALFGSPLHF.